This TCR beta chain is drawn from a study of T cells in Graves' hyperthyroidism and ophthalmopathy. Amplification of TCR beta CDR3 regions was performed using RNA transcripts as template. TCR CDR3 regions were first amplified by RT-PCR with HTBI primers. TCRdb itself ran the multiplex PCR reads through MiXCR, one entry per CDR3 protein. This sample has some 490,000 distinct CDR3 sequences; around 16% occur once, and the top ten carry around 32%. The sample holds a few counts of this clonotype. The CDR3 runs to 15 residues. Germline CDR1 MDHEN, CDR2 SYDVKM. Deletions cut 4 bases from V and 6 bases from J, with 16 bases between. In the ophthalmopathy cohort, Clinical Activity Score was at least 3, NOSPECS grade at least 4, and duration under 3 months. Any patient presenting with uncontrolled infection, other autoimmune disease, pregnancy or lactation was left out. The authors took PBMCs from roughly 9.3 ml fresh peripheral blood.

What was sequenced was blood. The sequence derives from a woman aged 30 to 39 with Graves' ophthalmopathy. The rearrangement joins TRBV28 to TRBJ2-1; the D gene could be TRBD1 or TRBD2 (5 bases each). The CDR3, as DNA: TGTGCCAGCAGTTCCGGACACCCCGGGGCCAATGAGCAGTTCTTC. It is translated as CASSSGHPGANEQFF.